Listed below are T cell receptor beta chains from one sample, sequenced in a study of cytomegalovirus exposure and HLA in healthy donors. Some clones are missing from TCRdb's copy, which holds only in-frame ones; the method was immunoSEQ multiplex PCR. The sample has under 200,000 clones, roughly 85% seen once. The sample comprised PBMCs. These receptor sequences come from a male donor in good health and CMV-seronegative. The CDR3 runs from the conserved cysteine through the conserved F or W. A D gene is named only where the DNA matches it firmly. Size is stated for part of the rows, as once, few or many counts, or as a class when the clone is expanded.

CDR3 protein: CASSPQGLAGGPETQYF
CDR3 DNA: TGTGCCAGCAGCCCCCAAGGACTAGCGGGGGGGCCTGAGACCCAGTACTTC
clone size: NA
V gene: TRBV9
D gene: TRBD2
J gene: TRBJ2-5
CDR3 length: 17

CDR3 protein: CASSVAGGAAQPQHF
CDR3 DNA: TGTGCCAGCAGTGTGGCGGGGGGCGCGGCACAGCCCCAGCATTTT
clone size: NA
V gene: TRBV2
D gene: NA
J gene: TRBJ1-5
CDR3 length: 15

CDR3 protein: CASRDRGRVTGELFF
CDR3 DNA: TGTGCCAGCAGGGACAGGGGGCGGGTCACCGGGGAGCTGTTTTTT
clone size: once
V gene: TRBV2
D gene: TRBD1
J gene: TRBJ2-2
CDR3 length: 15

CDR3 protein: CASSQMTSGGETQYF
CDR3 DNA: TGCGCCAGCAGCCAAATGACTAGCGGGGGTGAGACCCAGTACTTC
clone size: NA
V gene: TRBV4-1
D gene: TRBD2
J gene: TRBJ2-5
CDR3 length: 15

CDR3 protein: CARSRQGGYGYTF
CDR3 DNA: TGTGCCAGATCTCGGCAGGGGGGTTATGGCTACACCTTC
clone size: NA
V gene: TRBV27
D gene: TRBD1
J gene: TRBJ1-2
CDR3 length: 13

CDR3 protein: CASSRLGGGNYGYTF
CDR3 DNA: TGTGCCAGCAGCCGGTTGGGAGGGGGAAACTATGGCTACACCTTC
clone size: NA
V gene: TRBV5-4
D gene: NA
J gene: TRBJ1-2
CDR3 length: 15

CDR3 protein: CASSAAASGTEAFF
CDR3 DNA: TGTGCCAGCAGCGCGGCCGCGAGCGGCACTGAAGCTTTCTTT
clone size: NA
V gene: TRBV7-7
D gene: NA
J gene: TRBJ1-1
CDR3 length: 14

CDR3 protein: CASSFIGTGGFKQYF
CDR3 DNA: TGCGCCAGCAGCTTCATCGGGACAGGGGGATTTAAGCAGTACTTC
clone size: NA
V gene: TRBV5-1
D gene: TRBD1
J gene: TRBJ2-7
CDR3 length: 15

CDR3 protein: CASSPGLDQRSKWEQYF
CDR3 DNA: TGTGCCAGCAGCCCCGGGTTAGATCAAAGGTCGAAGTGGGAGCAGTACTTC
clone size: NA
V gene: TRBV11-3
D gene: NA
J gene: TRBJ2-7
CDR3 length: 17

CDR3 protein: CASSLLSGTYGEQFF
CDR3 DNA: TGCGCCAGCAGCTTGCTTAGCGGGACGTACGGTGAGCAGTTCTTC
clone size: NA
V gene: TRBV5-1
D gene: TRBD2
J gene: TRBJ2-1
CDR3 length: 15

CDR3 protein: CSSSAGFYGYTF
CDR3 DNA: TGTTCCAGCAGCGCAGGGTTCTATGGCTACACCTTC
clone size: NA
V gene: TRBV7-9
D gene: NA
J gene: TRBJ1-2
CDR3 length: 12

CDR3 protein: CASSLGSQQGLWDGQYF
CDR3 DNA: TGTGCCAGCAGTTTGGGCAGCCAACAGGGCTTGTGGGACGGGCAGTACTTC
clone size: NA
V gene: TRBV28
D gene: NA
J gene: TRBJ2-7
CDR3 length: 17

CDR3 protein: CASSLAKRRTPGASTEAFF
CDR3 DNA: TGTGCCAGCAGCTTAGCGAAGCGTCGGACTCCGGGAGCGAGCACTGAAGCTTTCTTT
clone size: NA
V gene: TRBV11-1
D gene: NA
J gene: TRBJ1-1
CDR3 length: 19

CDR3 protein: CASSFSFGGYEQYF
CDR3 DNA: TGTGCCAGCAGTTTCTCATTCGGGGGCTACGAGCAGTACTTC
clone size: NA
V gene: TRBV27
D gene: NA
J gene: TRBJ2-7
CDR3 length: 14

CDR3 protein: CASSLASDLYEQYF
CDR3 DNA: TGTGCCAGCAGCCTCGCATCGGACTTGTACGAGCAGTACTTC
clone size: few
V gene: TRBV7-2
D gene: NA
J gene: TRBJ2-7
CDR3 length: 14

CDR3 protein: CATPGRGNTGELFF
CDR3 DNA: TGTGCCACCCCGGGCAGGGGTAATACCGGGGAGCTGTTTTTT
clone size: NA
V gene: TRBV28
D gene: NA
J gene: TRBJ2-2
CDR3 length: 14

CDR3 protein: CASSLGTSGGPSSYNEQFF
CDR3 DNA: TGTGCCAGCAGCTTAGGGACTAGCGGGGGCCCAAGCTCCTACAATGAGCAGTTCTTC
clone size: NA
V gene: TRBV5-6
D gene: TRBD2
J gene: TRBJ2-1
CDR3 length: 19

CDR3 protein: CSVDRESDTQYF
CDR3 DNA: TGCAGCGTGGACAGGGAATCAGATACGCAGTATTTT
clone size: once
V gene: TRBV29-1
D gene: TRBD1
J gene: TRBJ2-3
CDR3 length: 12

CDR3 protein: CASSFYRDSYEQYF
CDR3 DNA: TGTGCCAGCAGCTTTTACAGGGATTCCTACGAGCAGTACTTC
clone size: NA
V gene: TRBV5-5
D gene: NA
J gene: TRBJ2-7
CDR3 length: 14

CDR3 protein: CASRQGATEAFF
CDR3 DNA: TGTGCCAGCAGACAGGGGGCCACTGAAGCCTTCTTT
clone size: NA
V gene: TRBV7-9
D gene: TRBD1
J gene: TRBJ1-1
CDR3 length: 12

CDR3 protein: CASSIVGEDEQYF
CDR3 DNA: TGTGCCAGTAGTATAGTAGGGGAGGATGAGCAGTACTTC
clone size: NA
V gene: TRBV19
D gene: NA
J gene: TRBJ2-7
CDR3 length: 13

CDR3 protein: CASSPEAVGELFF
CDR3 DNA: TGCGCCAGCAGCCCCGAGGCGGTGGGGGAGCTGTTTTTT
clone size: NA
V gene: TRBV4-1
D gene: NA
J gene: TRBJ2-2
CDR3 length: 13

CDR3 protein: CASSKVGTGKYEQYF
CDR3 DNA: TGTGCCAGCAGCAAAGTGGGGACAGGGAAATACGAGCAGTACTTC
clone size: NA
V gene: TRBV21-1
D gene: NA
J gene: TRBJ2-7
CDR3 length: 15

CDR3 protein: CASISREGTGNTIYF
CDR3 DNA: TGTGCCAGCATCTCCCGGGAGGGTACCGGAAACACCATATATTTT
clone size: NA
V gene: TRBV7-9
D gene: NA
J gene: TRBJ1-3
CDR3 length: 15

CDR3 protein: CASSQDTYNEQFF
CDR3 DNA: TGTGCCAGCAGCCAAGACACGTACAATGAGCAGTTCTTC
clone size: NA
V gene: TRBV7-3
D gene: NA
J gene: TRBJ2-1
CDR3 length: 13

CDR3 protein: CASSDSSTGANEKLFF
CDR3 DNA: TGTGCCAGCAGTGACTCGAGCACAGGGGCTAATGAAAAACTGTTTTTT
clone size: NA
V gene: TRBV6-4
D gene: TRBD1
J gene: TRBJ1-4
CDR3 length: 16

CDR3 protein: CASSLRTGPNNEQFF
CDR3 DNA: TGCGCCAGCAGCTTAAGGACAGGGCCTAACAATGAGCAGTTCTTC
clone size: NA
V gene: TRBV5-1
D gene: TRBD1
J gene: TRBJ2-1
CDR3 length: 15

CDR3 protein: CASNADTPYEQYF
CDR3 DNA: TGTGCCAGCAACGCCGACACCCCCTACGAGCAGTACTTC
clone size: once
V gene: TRBV28
D gene: NA
J gene: TRBJ2-7
CDR3 length: 13

CDR3 protein: CASSPGLEETQYF
CDR3 DNA: TGTGCCAGCTCGCCCGGACTGGAAGAGACCCAGTACTTC
clone size: NA
V gene: TRBV18
D gene: NA
J gene: TRBJ2-5
CDR3 length: 13

CDR3 protein: CASSEDREYLDTGELFF
CDR3 DNA: TGTGCCAGCAGCGAGGACAGGGAATACCTAGACACCGGGGAGCTGTTTTTT
clone size: NA
V gene: TRBV2
D gene: TRBD1
J gene: TRBJ2-2
CDR3 length: 17

CDR3 protein: CASSLETGTGVRTGELFF
CDR3 DNA: TGTGCCAGCAGCTTAGAAACCGGGACAGGGGTTCGGACCGGGGAGCTGTTTTTT
clone size: NA
V gene: TRBV7-2
D gene: TRBD1
J gene: TRBJ2-2
CDR3 length: 18

CDR3 protein: CASSLYGRGLSSYEQYF
CDR3 DNA: TGTGCCAGCAGCTTGTATGGAAGGGGGTTGTCCTCCTACGAGCAGTACTTC
clone size: NA
V gene: TRBV5-6
D gene: NA
J gene: TRBJ2-7
CDR3 length: 17

CDR3 protein: CASKGQSHSYEQYF
CDR3 DNA: TGCGCCAGCAAGGGACAGAGCCACTCCTACGAGCAGTACTTC
clone size: once
V gene: TRBV5-1
D gene: TRBD1
J gene: TRBJ2-7
CDR3 length: 14

CDR3 protein: CASSGRGTDYEQYF
CDR3 DNA: TGTGCCAGCAGCGGAAGGGGGACAGACTACGAGCAGTACTTC
clone size: NA
V gene: TRBV6-4
D gene: TRBD1
J gene: TRBJ2-7
CDR3 length: 14

CDR3 protein: CASSQGLAGAGTQYF
CDR3 DNA: TGTGCCAGCAGCCAGGGACTAGCGGGAGCAGGGACGCAGTATTTT
clone size: NA
V gene: TRBV14
D gene: TRBD2
J gene: TRBJ2-3
CDR3 length: 15

CDR3 protein: CASSLAGRGGRAETQYF
CDR3 DNA: TGTGCCAGCAGCTTGGCCGGGAGAGGGGGCCGGGCAGAGACCCAGTACTTC
clone size: NA
V gene: TRBV5-6
D gene: NA
J gene: TRBJ2-5
CDR3 length: 17

CDR3 protein: CAWSAGVGLATYEQYF
CDR3 DNA: TGTGCCTGGAGTGCAGGGGTTGGACTAGCGACCTACGAGCAGTACTTC
clone size: NA
V gene: TRBV30
D gene: TRBD2
J gene: TRBJ2-7
CDR3 length: 16

CDR3 protein: CASSLGGGTQAFF
CDR3 DNA: TGTGCCAGCAGCTTAGGGGGGGGGACCCAAGCTTTCTTT
clone size: NA
V gene: TRBV11-2
D gene: NA
J gene: TRBJ1-1
CDR3 length: 13

CDR3 protein: CASSLNSGVGDTQYF
CDR3 DNA: TGTGCCAGCAGCTTAAACTCCGGGGTAGGGGATACGCAGTATTTT
clone size: NA
V gene: TRBV7-3
D gene: NA
J gene: TRBJ2-3
CDR3 length: 15

CDR3 protein: CAWSVGGGFNNQPQHF
CDR3 DNA: TGTGCCTGGAGTGTAGGGGGGGGCTTCAACAATCAGCCCCAGCATTTT
clone size: NA
V gene: TRBV30
D gene: NA
J gene: TRBJ1-5
CDR3 length: 16

CDR3 protein: CASSPRQGAGGEQYF
CDR3 DNA: TGTGCCAGCAGCCCAAGACAGGGGGCGGGAGGGGAGCAGTACTTC
clone size: NA
V gene: TRBV9
D gene: NA
J gene: TRBJ2-7
CDR3 length: 15

CDR3 protein: CASGTRDSGEQFF
CDR3 DNA: TGTGCCAGCGGTACCAGGGATTCCGGTGAGCAGTTCTTC
clone size: NA
V gene: TRBV2
D gene: NA
J gene: TRBJ2-1
CDR3 length: 13

CDR3 protein: CASSTGTGHQPQHF
CDR3 DNA: TGTGCCAGCAGTACAGGGACAGGGCATCAGCCCCAGCATTTT
clone size: NA
V gene: TRBV28
D gene: TRBD1
J gene: TRBJ1-5
CDR3 length: 14

CDR3 protein: CASNPSGQLYEQYF
CDR3 DNA: TGCGCCAGCAACCCCTCGGGACAGCTCTACGAGCAGTACTTC
clone size: NA
V gene: TRBV5-1
D gene: TRBD1
J gene: TRBJ2-7
CDR3 length: 14

CDR3 protein: CSVEGPPGRKPYEQYF
CDR3 DNA: TGCAGCGTTGAAGGACCACCAGGCCGTAAGCCCTACGAGCAGTACTTC
clone size: once
V gene: TRBV29-1
D gene: NA
J gene: TRBJ2-7
CDR3 length: 16

CDR3 protein: CASSSLGSEYEQYF
CDR3 DNA: TGTGCCAGCAGCTCCCTCGGGAGCGAGTACGAGCAGTACTTC
clone size: NA
V gene: TRBV7-9
D gene: NA
J gene: TRBJ2-7
CDR3 length: 14

CDR3 protein: CASSQNLAGMNRELFF
CDR3 DNA: TGCGCCAGCAGCCAAAACCTAGCGGGAATGAACCGGGAGCTGTTTTTT
clone size: NA
V gene: TRBV4-3
D gene: TRBD2
J gene: TRBJ2-2
CDR3 length: 16

CDR3 protein: CASGRGRNYGYTF
CDR3 DNA: TGCGCCAGCGGGAGAGGGAGGAACTATGGCTACACCTTC
clone size: NA
V gene: TRBV10-2
D gene: NA
J gene: TRBJ1-2
CDR3 length: 13

CDR3 protein: CASSINQGTTYEQYF
CDR3 DNA: TGTGCCAGCAGCATTAATCAGGGGACGACCTACGAGCAGTACTTC
clone size: NA
V gene: TRBV11-3
D gene: NA
J gene: TRBJ2-7
CDR3 length: 15

CDR3 protein: CASSWGAGANTGELFF
CDR3 DNA: TGTGCCAGCAGCTGGGGGGCGGGAGCGAACACCGGGGAGCTGTTTTTT
clone size: NA
V gene: TRBV5-4
D gene: NA
J gene: TRBJ2-2
CDR3 length: 16

CDR3 protein: CARSLEGDHSNQPQHF
CDR3 DNA: TGTGCCAGAAGCCTCGAGGGAGACCATAGCAATCAGCCCCAGCATTTT
clone size: NA
V gene: TRBV5-3
D gene: NA
J gene: TRBJ1-5
CDR3 length: 16

CDR3 protein: CASSFRGGTYEQYF
CDR3 DNA: TGTGCCAGCAGTTTTAGAGGGGGAACCTACGAGCAGTACTTC
clone size: NA
V gene: TRBV28
D gene: NA
J gene: TRBJ2-7
CDR3 length: 14

CDR3 protein: CASSGLRGNEQFF
CDR3 DNA: TGTGCCAGCAGCGGACTCAGGGGTAATGAGCAGTTCTTC
clone size: NA
V gene: TRBV5-6
D gene: NA
J gene: TRBJ2-1
CDR3 length: 13

CDR3 protein: CASSEAVGLRGYTF
CDR3 DNA: TGTGCCAGCAGTGAAGCGGTTGGTCTAAGAGGCTACACCTTC
clone size: NA
V gene: TRBV6-1
D gene: NA
J gene: TRBJ1-2
CDR3 length: 14

CDR3 protein: CASSVALSSYEQYF
CDR3 DNA: TGTGCCAGCAGTGTCGCCTTGAGCTCCTACGAGCAGTACTTC
clone size: NA
V gene: TRBV2
D gene: NA
J gene: TRBJ2-7
CDR3 length: 14